This TCR beta chain was obtained from a study of blood T cells in healthy people across ages. About the study: When template switching was applied, about one barcoded beta molecule was captured per two T cells. Study-level points and caveats: Calculation of diversity from one million T cells yielded estimates considered to be underestimates. Naive and antigen-experienced cells could not be conclusively compared, given unsorted PBMCs. Diversity of TCR beta per million T cells declined in a roughly linear way with age.

CDR1 and CDR2 from the germline V gene are SQVTM and ANQGSEA. V lost 6 bases and J lost 6; bases outside the gene matches: 13. This CDR3 contains 14 residues. Turning to this clonotype: Antigen: not known.

Through a sample-barcoded 5' primer and a J-beta primer mix, a second PCR was run for about 7 to 12 cycles. In TCRdb, the 5' RACE reads were re-called with MiXCR into one record per CDR3 protein. The sample lists more than 1 million distinct CDR3 sequences, more than 40% occurring once. This TCR derives from a woman aged 60-75 years in good health. The sequenced sample consisted of blood. The rearrangement links TRBV29-1 to TRBJ1-2; 7 bases align to TRBD1. The CDR3 nucleotides read TGCAGCGTCAACAGGGGTTTAGGCTTTCATGGCTACACCTTC. Translating gives CSVNRGLGFHGYTF.